This paragraph covers one T cell receptor (beta chain) sequence. Clones were sequenced by immunoSEQ multiplex PCR, and TCRdb holds only the in-frame ones, with some missing. The top ten clones hold over 3.5% of a sample with 100,000 to 150,000 clones, more than 75% of them seen once. The entry originates in a study of blood T cell repertoires in COVID-19. V gave up 7 bases and J gave up 5 bases, with 14 bases separating them. The CDR3 sequence is 13 residues long. The germline V gene encodes CDR1 LNHDA and CDR2 SQIVND (reference sequence). The source of this sequence is a woman aged 55-70 years with acute or convalescent COVID-19. What was sequenced was peripheral blood. The rearrangement joins TRBV19 to TRBJ1-1; D is possibly TRBD1 (5 bases). CDR3 protein: CASNMGKGTEAFF. CDR3 nucleotides: TGTGCCAGTAATATGGGTAAGGGGACTGAAGCTTTCTTT.